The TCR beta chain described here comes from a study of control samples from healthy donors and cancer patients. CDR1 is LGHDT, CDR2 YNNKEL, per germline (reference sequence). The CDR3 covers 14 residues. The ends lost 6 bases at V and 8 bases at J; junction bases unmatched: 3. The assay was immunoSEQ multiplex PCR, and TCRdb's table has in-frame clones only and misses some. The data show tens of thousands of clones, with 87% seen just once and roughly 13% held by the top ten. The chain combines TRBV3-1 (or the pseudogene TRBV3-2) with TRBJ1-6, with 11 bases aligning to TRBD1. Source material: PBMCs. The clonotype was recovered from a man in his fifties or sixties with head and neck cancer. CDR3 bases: TGTGCCAGCAGGACGGGACAGGGGGATTCACCCCTCCACTTT. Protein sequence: CASRTGQGDSPLHF.